This section outlines one T cell receptor (beta chain) sequence together with its context. Its antigen is currently unknown. The entry originates in a study of cytomegalovirus exposure and HLA in healthy donors. Study outcomes and limitations: Being productive about 90% or about 30% of the time was typical of most TCR beta V segments in an earlier analysis. Confirmation was obtained in vitro that a few CMV-associated chains are specific for CMV antigens. Listed as cytomegalovirus-associated were 150 or so TCR beta chains.

The PCR had 60 Vbeta and 13 Jbeta primers. Libraries were prepared by immunoSEQ multiplex PCR; TCRdb keeps only in-frame clonotypes and omits some of them. This table holds fewer than 250,000 clones. Sequenced input: PBMCs. The sequence derives from a woman aged 30 to 39 in good health and CMV-seropositive.

This chain's CDR3 is CASSYSASSLQETQYF. For the CDR3, the DNA is TGTGCCAGCAGCTATTCGGCTAGCAGTCTTCAAGAGACCCAGTACTTC. The chain uses TRBV5-6 and TRBJ2-5; tentatively, D is TRBD2 (5 bases). Germline V gives CDR1 SGHDT, CDR2 YYEEEE. V lost 3 bases and J 2 bases, leaving 17 bases between the germline ends. This CDR3 contains 16 residues.